What follows are 25 T cell receptor beta chains derived from one specimen sequenced in a study of T cell repertoires in cytomegalovirus infection. TCRdb independently ran MiXCR on the reads; one entry per CDR3 protein. The sample comprises about 330,000 distinct CDR3 sequences, around a tenth of which are singletons, and roughly 4% rests with the top ten. The sequenced sample consisted of PBMCs. The receptors were gathered from a human donor in good health (CMV status not recorded). Some clones in this sample may be carry-over from other donors' samples.

There are a few counts of this clonotype. The V gene is TRBV7-2, the J gene TRBJ1-2; weak D call: TRBD1 (6 bases). CDR3 length equals 13 residues. In germline, CDR1 is SGHTA, CDR2 FQGNSA. V dropped 5 bases and J dropped 8 bases, with 15 bases sitting between them. CDR3 residues: CASSTGDGGGYTF. In DNA form, the CDR3 reads TGTGCCAGCAGCACCGGGGACGGGGGCGGCTACACCTTC.

At least ten counts were recorded for this clonotype. J is TRBJ2-3 and V is TRBV12-3 or TRBV12-4, with TRBD1 identical over 8 bases. The CDR3 spans 16 residues. V gave up 6 bases and J gave up 2 bases; unmatched junction bases: 10. CDR3: CASRPPGTGFTDTQYF. The CDR3 nucleotides are TGTGCCAGCAGGCCCCCCGGGACAGGCTTCACAGATACGCAGTATTTT.

The gene calls are TRBV19 and TRBJ2-3; D unclear. CDR3 length: 13 residues. Trimming left V 9 bases short and J 6 bases short, with 16 bases between. From germline, CDR1 is LNHDA and CDR2 SQIVND (reference sequence). The CDR3 loop reads CASQIPASDTQYF. DNA of the CDR3: TGTGCCAGCCAGATTCCCGCTTCGGATACGCAGTATTTT.

This clonotype was recorded at least ten times. The chain employs TRBV7-8 and TRBJ2-3, with 10 nucleotides matching TRBD2. V lost 5 bases to trimming and J lost 4 bases; unmatched junction nucleotides: 6. The CDR3 is 15 residues long. From germline, CDR1 is SGHVS and CDR2 FQNEAQ. This CDR3 is CASSLRTSGADTQYF. The DNA of the CDR3 is TGTGCCAGCAGCCTCCGGACTAGCGGAGCAGATACGCAGTATTTT. The full variable domain, rest sourced from reference TRBV7-8 and TRBJ2-3, is GAGVSQSPRYKVAKRGQDVALRCDPISGHVSLFWYQQALGQGPEFLTYFQNEAQLDKSGLPSDRFFAERPEGSVSTLKIQRTQQEDSAVYLCASSLRTSGADTQYFGPGTRLTVL.

This rearrangement joins TRBV11-2 to TRBJ2-2; D gene ambiguous. Trimming stripped 0 bases from V and 3 bases from J, with 5 bases between. The CDR3 is made up of 14 amino acids. Germline V gene data show CDR1 as SGHAT and CDR2 as FQNNGV. The DNA for the CDR3 is TGTGCCAGCAGCTTAGAGTCCCACACCGGGGAGCTGTTTTTT. The encoded protein is CASSLESHTGELFF.

This clonotype was detected a few times. The chain uses TRBV12-3 or TRBV12-4 and TRBJ1-5, with 8 bases that match TRBD1. V lost 7 bases, J lost 7 bases, and 9 bases stayed unmatched. This CDR3 is 14 amino acids long. The CDR3, as DNA: TGTGCCAGCACCCGTCAGACAGGGGACCAGCCCCAGCATTTT. Translated, it gives CASTRQTGDQPQHF.

This clonotype has ten or more counts. This chain uses TRBV6-2 or TRBV6-3 with TRBJ2-7; no reliable D call. The CDR3 is made up of 13 amino acids. Germline V CDR1 and CDR2: MNHEY, SVGEGT. Trimming stripped 4 bases from V and 5 bases from J, with 12 bases between. This CDR3 is CASSSHYVNEQYF. The DNA for the CDR3 is TGTGCCAGCAGTTCCCACTACGTCAACGAGCAGTACTTC.

This clonotype appeared many times. The genes are TRBV19 and TRBJ2-2; D gene unclear. The CDR3 is made up of 15 amino acids. The germline V gene encodes CDR1 LNHDA and CDR2 SQIVND (reference sequence). The germline V and J ends were trimmed by 6 bases and 3 bases, with 14 bases remaining between them. CDR3 region: CASRARPGDTGELFF. Here the CDR3 DNA reads TGTGCCAGTAGAGCAAGGCCTGGGGACACCGGGGAGCTGTTTTTT.

This clonotype was seen many times. The chain combines TRBV11-2 with TRBJ2-3; TRBD1 might be the D (5 bases). V lost 5 bases, J lost 7 bases, and 13 bases lay in between. CDR1 is SGHAT and CDR2 is FQNNGV in the germline V gene. This CDR3 is 13 amino acids long. The CDR3 protein is CASSELGHHTQYF. The CDR3 DNA reads TGTGCCAGCAGCGAACTGGGGCATCATACGCAGTATTTT.

The chain joins TRBV7-9 to TRBJ2-5; 7 bases match TRBD1. This CDR3 contains 15 residues. The J segment lost 2 bases and the V segment lost 1 base, leaving 4 bases of the junction unmatched. Looked up from germline, CDR1 is SEHNR and CDR2 is FQNEAQ (reference sequence). The CDR3 DNA follows: TGTGCCAGCAGCTTAGTTGAGACAGGGCAAGAGACCCAGTACTTC. Amino acids: CASSLVETGQETQYF.

Points on this clonotype: A clone one base away is much larger, so this may be a read error. V is TRBV7-3 and J is TRBJ2-5; possible D gene TRBD2, 5 bases. CDR1 SGHTA and CDR2 FQGTGA come from the germline V gene. This CDR3 has 13 residues. CDR3 loop: CAGSFGAGETQYF. In DNA, the CDR3 is TGTGCCGGCAGCTTTGGTGCGGGAGAGACCCAGTACTTC.

This chain connects TRBV6-1 to TRBJ2-7; no clear D. Germline CDR1 MNHNS, CDR2 SASEGT. The CDR3 is made up of 12 amino acids. The germline V and J ends were trimmed by 5 bases and 7 bases, with 12 bases remaining between them. This CDR3 reads CASSYLRREQYF. The CDR3 DNA sequence: TGTGCCAGCAGTTACCTCAGGAGAGAGCAGTACTTC.

There are a few counts of this clonotype. This chain links TRBV4-2 with TRBJ2-1, with TRBD2 identical over 12 bases. The V segment lost 5 bases and the J segment 9 bases; nucleotides outside the gene matches: 5. This CDR3 contains 14 residues. Germline CDR1 reads LGHNA; CDR2 reads YNFKEQ. CDR3 sequence (DNA): TGTGCCAGCAGCTCGACTAGCGGGAGATTTGAGCAGTTCTTC. Encoded protein: CASSSTSGRFEQFF.

The genes are TRBV20-1 and TRBJ2-5, with 12 bases matching TRBD2. Germline V CDR1 and CDR2: DFQATT, SNEGSKA (reference sequence). V lost 2 bases, J lost 5 bases, and 12 bases stayed unmatched. The CDR3 sequence is 17 residues long. The CDR3 loop is CSARLASGGDSRETQYF. CDR3 nucleotides: TGCAGTGCTAGATTAGCTAGCGGGGGGGATTCGCGTGAGACCCAGTACTTC.

The chain combines TRBV28 with TRBJ2-7; D is possibly TRBD1 (5 bases). This CDR3 has 16 amino acids. Germline V lookup: CDR1 MDHEN, CDR2 SYDVKM. Trimming removed 5 bases at V and 2 bases at J, with 19 bases between. The CDR3 spells CASSTTVGAKPYEQYF. CDR3 bases: TGTGCCAGCAGTACTACTGTAGGGGCCAAGCCCTACGAGCAGTACTTC.

This clonotype has just a few counts. The chain recombines TRBV20-1 with TRBJ2-5; 7 positions match TRBD1. CDR1 and CDR2 (germline): DFQATT, SNEGSKA (reference sequence). V was clipped by 4 bases and J by 5 bases; unmatched bases: 10. CDR3 length equals 14 residues. CDR3 region: CSAKDDRVGETQYF. The CDR3 DNA reads TGCAGTGCTAAAGACGACAGGGTAGGGGAGACCCAGTACTTC.

The chain carries TRBV6-2 or TRBV6-3 and TRBJ1-5; D not resolved. The CDR3 covers 16 residues. CDR1 and CDR2 (germline): MNHEY, SVGEGT. V was clipped by 0 bases and J by 2 bases, with 11 bases between them. The CDR3 region is CASSYSHLVGNQPQHF. As DNA, the CDR3 is TGTGCCAGCAGTTACTCGCACCTTGTGGGCAATCAGCCCCAGCATTTT.

This clonotype was recorded at least ten times. This sequence joins TRBV18 and TRBJ2-5, with TRBD2 as a possible D gene (5 bases). Per germline, CDR1 KGHSH and CDR2 LQKENI. This CDR3 is 13 amino acids long. Trimming removed 6 bases at V and 1 base at J, with 9 bases between. The CDR3 nucleotides read TGTGCCAGCTCCCCCGGGGTCCAAGAGACCCAGTACTTC. Protein sequence: CASSPGVQETQYF. Together with reference TRBV18 and TRBJ2-5, the CDR3 gives the full variable domain: NAGVMQNPRHLVRRRGQEARLRCSPMKGHSHVYWYRQLPEEGLKFMVYLQKENIIDESGMPKERFSAEFPKEGPSILRIQQVVRGDSAAYFCASSPGVQETQYFGPGTRLLVL.

This clonotype was seen a few times. J is TRBJ2-5 and V is TRBV11-1, with unresolved D. Germline values: CDR1 SGHAT, CDR2 FQDESV (reference sequence). The germline V and J ends were trimmed by 5 bases and 4 bases, with 11 bases remaining between them. This CDR3 is built from 13 residues. DNA of the CDR3: TGTGCCAGCAGCCAGCCCTTGGGAGAGACCCAGTACTTC. This codes for CASSQPLGETQYF.

A few counts support this clonotype. This chain connects TRBV28 to TRBJ1-3; D is undetermined. Germline CDR1 reads MDHEN; CDR2 reads SYDVKM. The CDR3 is 13 residues long. V lost 5 bases and J lost 7, with 12 bases in between. The CDR3 sequence: CASSNPGRNTIYF. Here the CDR3 DNA reads TGTGCCAGCAGTAATCCCGGCAGGAACACCATATATTTT.

The V and J genes are TRBV7-3 and TRBJ2-1; D remains unclear. Germline CDR1 reads SGHTA; CDR2 reads FQGTGA. The CDR3 runs 15 residues. The ends were cut back, 1 base at V and 4 bases at J, with 11 bases in the middle. This chain's CDR3 is CASSLKVGIYNEQFF. The CDR3 DNA sequence: TGTGCCAGCAGCTTAAAGGTGGGAATTTACAATGAGCAGTTCTTC.

This clonotype was counted ten times or more. V gene TRBV6-2 or TRBV6-3 combines with J gene TRBJ2-4; no clear D. Trimming shortened V by 7 bases and J by 8 bases, and 15 bases separated the two germline ends. Germline V gene data show CDR1 as MNHEY and CDR2 as SVGEGT. CDR3 length: 13 residues. The CDR3 region has the DNA TGTGCCAGCAAATTTGGTGTTGTGGACATTCAGTACTTC. It translates to CASKFGVVDIQYF.

This clonotype occurred a few times. This rearrangement joins TRBV20-1 to TRBJ2-7, with D possibly being TRBD2 (6 bases). The length of the CDR3 is 13 residues. The germline CDR1 and CDR2 sequences are DFQATT and SNEGSKA (reference sequence). V was pared by 3 bases and J by 0 bases, with 9 bases between. In nucleotides, the CDR3 is TGCAGTGCTAGCGGGACTCGCTCCTACGAGCAGTACTTC. It codes for CSASGTRSYEQYF.

V and J are TRBV9 and TRBJ2-7; 7 positions match TRBD1. The V gene end was trimmed by 0 bases and the J gene end by 0 bases; junction bases not matched to a gene: 6. Germline CDR1 is SGDLS and CDR2 is YYNGEE. The CDR3 loop spans 16 amino acids. CDR3 nucleotide sequence: TGTGCCAGCAGCGTAGGTGACAGGGAAAGCTCCTACGAGCAGTACTTC. The encoded protein is CASSVGDRESSYEQYF.

V is TRBV20-1 and J is TRBJ2-1; 8 positions match TRBD2. V gave up 1 base and J gave up 3 bases; unmatched junction bases: 8. Germline-derived CDR1 and CDR2 are DFQATT and SNEGSKA (reference sequence). There are 16 residues in the CDR3. The CDR3 nucleotides are TGCAGTGCTAGAGGGCAGCGGGAGAGGGTCTACAATGAGCAGTTCTTC. It encodes CSARGQRERVYNEQFF.